This record covers a single T cell receptor beta chain. The antigen is not known. Incorporation of UMIs carrying a 6-nucleotide sample barcode was performed by template switching. TCRdb re-called the 5' RACE reads; every CDR3 protein appears as one record, without DNA. This sample contains approximately 420,000 distinct CDR3 sequences. This record belongs to a study of monozygotic twins with inflammatory bowel disease. Broader study findings: Cells of different T cell subtypes could not be told apart. The inverse Simpson measure of TCRbeta diversity was lower in IBD patients than in healthy co-twins. Added variability in patient repertoires may stem from differing immunosuppressive treatments.

Germline CDR1 reads SGHRS; CDR2 reads YFSETQ. The CDR3 consists of 15 residues. The chain recombines TRBV5-1 with TRBJ1-1. The sequence was collected from a human donor with ulcerative colitis or Crohn's disease, or a healthy co-twin of an affected twin (not recorded which). Sequenced: blood. The CDR3 reads CASSLREGLGTEAFF.